This T cell receptor (beta chain) was captured in a study of blood T cells in healthy people across ages. Trimming left V 0 bases short and J 6 bases short, with 6 bases between. The CDR3 extends over 12 amino acids. A second roughly 6 to 12 cycle PCR used barcoded and J-beta primers. MiXCR was run by TCRdb on the 5' RACE reads, yielding one entry per CDR3 protein. The repertoire holds some 860,000 distinct CDR3 sequences, about 61% seen once, with about a quarter in the top ten. The origin of this receptor is a man between 40 and 49 years old in good health. The chain combines TRBV12-3 or TRBV12-4 with TRBJ2-7; D remains unclear. Sequenced material: blood. CDR3 sequence (DNA): TGTGCCAGCAGTTTAGCCCCCTCCGAGCAGTACTTC. Residues: CASSLAPSEQYF.